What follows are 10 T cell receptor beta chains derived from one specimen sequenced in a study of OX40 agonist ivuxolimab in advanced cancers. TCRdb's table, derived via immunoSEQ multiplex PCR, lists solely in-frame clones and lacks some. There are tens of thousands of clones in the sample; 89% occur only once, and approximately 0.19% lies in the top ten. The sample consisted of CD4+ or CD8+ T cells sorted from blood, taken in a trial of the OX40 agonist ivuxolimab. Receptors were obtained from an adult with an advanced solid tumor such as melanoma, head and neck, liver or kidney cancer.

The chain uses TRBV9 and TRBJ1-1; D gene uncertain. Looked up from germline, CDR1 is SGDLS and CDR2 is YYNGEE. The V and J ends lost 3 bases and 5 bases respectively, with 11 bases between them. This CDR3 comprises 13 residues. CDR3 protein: CASSGLTGTEAFF. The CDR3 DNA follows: TGTGCCAGCAGCGGGCTAACGGGGACTGAAGCTTTCTTT. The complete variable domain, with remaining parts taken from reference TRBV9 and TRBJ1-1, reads DSGVTQTPKHLITATGQRVTLRCSPRSGDLSVYWYQQSLDQGLQFLIQYYNGEERAKGNILERFSAQQFPDLHSELNLSSLELGDSALYFCASSGLTGTEAFFGQGTRLTVV.

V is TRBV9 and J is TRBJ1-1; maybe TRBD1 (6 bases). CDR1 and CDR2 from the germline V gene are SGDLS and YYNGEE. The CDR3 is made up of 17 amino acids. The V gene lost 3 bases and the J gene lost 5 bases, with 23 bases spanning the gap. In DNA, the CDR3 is TGTGCCAGCAGCGGAGGACAGTCCGGGGGGATTAATACTGAAGCTTTCTTT. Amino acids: CASSGGQSGGINTEAFF.

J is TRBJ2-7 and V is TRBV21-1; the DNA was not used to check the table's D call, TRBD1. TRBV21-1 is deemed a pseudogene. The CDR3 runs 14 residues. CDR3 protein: CASSRQTGDYEQYV. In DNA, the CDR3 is TGTGCCAGCAGCCGGCAGACAGGGGACTACGAGCAGTACGTC.

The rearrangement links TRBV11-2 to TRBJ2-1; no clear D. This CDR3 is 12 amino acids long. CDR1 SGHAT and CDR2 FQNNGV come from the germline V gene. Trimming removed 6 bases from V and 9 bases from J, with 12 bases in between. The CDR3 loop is CASSIDVGEQFF. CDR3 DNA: TGTGCCAGCAGTATAGACGTCGGTGAGCAGTTCTTC.

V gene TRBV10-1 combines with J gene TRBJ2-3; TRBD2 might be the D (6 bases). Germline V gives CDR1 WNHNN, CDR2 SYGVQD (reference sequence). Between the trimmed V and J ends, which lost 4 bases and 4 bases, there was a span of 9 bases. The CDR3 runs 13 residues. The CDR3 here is CASSGVAADTQYF. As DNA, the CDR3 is TGCGCCAGCAGTGGGGTAGCGGCAGATACGCAGTATTTT.

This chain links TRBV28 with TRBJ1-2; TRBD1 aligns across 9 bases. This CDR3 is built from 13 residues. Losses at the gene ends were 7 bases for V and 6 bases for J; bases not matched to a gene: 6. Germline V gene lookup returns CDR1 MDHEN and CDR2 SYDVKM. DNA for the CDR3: TGTGCCAGCAACCTCGGGACAGGGAATGGCTACACCTTC. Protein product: CASNLGTGNGYTF.

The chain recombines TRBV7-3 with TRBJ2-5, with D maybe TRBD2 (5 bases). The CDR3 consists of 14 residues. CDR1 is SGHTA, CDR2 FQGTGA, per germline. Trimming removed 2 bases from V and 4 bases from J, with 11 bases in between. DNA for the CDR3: TGTGCCAGCAGCTTAGGAGGCAGATCAGAGACCCAGTACTTC. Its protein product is CASSLGGRSETQYF.

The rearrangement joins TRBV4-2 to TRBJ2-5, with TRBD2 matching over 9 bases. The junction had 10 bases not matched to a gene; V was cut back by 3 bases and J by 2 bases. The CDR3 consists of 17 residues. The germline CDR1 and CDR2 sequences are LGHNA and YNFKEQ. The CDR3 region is CASSQTLTSGRQETQYF. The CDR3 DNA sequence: TGTGCCAGCAGCCAGACCCTGACTAGCGGCAGACAAGAGACCCAGTACTTC.

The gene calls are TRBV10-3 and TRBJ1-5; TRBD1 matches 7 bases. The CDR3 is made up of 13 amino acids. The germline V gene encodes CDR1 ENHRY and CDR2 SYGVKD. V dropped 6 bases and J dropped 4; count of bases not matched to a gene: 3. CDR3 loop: CAISLGQNQPQHF. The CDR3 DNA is TGTGCCATCAGCTTGGGACAGAATCAGCCCCAGCATTTT.

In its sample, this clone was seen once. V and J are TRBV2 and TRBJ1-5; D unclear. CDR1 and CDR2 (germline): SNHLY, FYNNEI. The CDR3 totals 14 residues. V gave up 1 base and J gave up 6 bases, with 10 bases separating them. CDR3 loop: CASSEGWKSQPQHF. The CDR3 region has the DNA TGTGCCAGCAGTGAAGGGTGGAAGAGTCAGCCCCAGCATTTT.